The sequence of this T cell receptor (beta chain) was determined in a study of T-cell memory formation after mild COVID-19 (TCRdb year 2021). A note on the overall study: Most TCR sequence clusters were specific to one of the two donors. In a couple of donors, T-cell clones that expanded and contracted after mild COVID-19 were followed by sequencing TCRalpha and TCRbeta repertoires longitudinally. Two young, previously healthy adult volunteers made up the cohort, one male and one female.

Ficoll-Paque density gradient centrifugation was the method used to isolate PBMCs. Findings and caveats that apply to the study as a whole: The detection of some responding clones in pre-infection memory suggests that pre-existing cross-reactive memory T cells joined the SARS-CoV-2 response. Contracting CD4+ clones turned up mainly in the CM and EM memory subsets, whereas EMRA was where CD8+ clones were enriched. The study included only a couple of mild cases, and larger cohorts that include severe cases with pre-infection samples were judged to be necessary. Whether the second-wave clones peaking on day 37 were SARS-CoV-2 specific was not confirmed. From day 15 to 85, contracting clones showed balanced CD4/CD8 phenotypes, whereas a second wave of clones that expanded from day 15 to 37 leaned towards CD4+.

This clonotype appeared a single time. Its antigen is unknown. No quality values exist for individual bases; no much larger clone is one base distant. One read alone makes for weak evidence. The run used an Illumina NovaSeq 6000. TCRalpha and TCRbeta cDNA libraries were built by 5'RACE with constant-segment primers, adding sample barcodes and unique molecular identifiers. Trizol reagent was used to extract RNA from every sample. Library amplification was performed in two PCR steps, and a second sample barcode and Illumina TruSeq adapters were introduced in the second step. Sequencing of libraries was performed on an Illumina NovaSeq with 2 x 150 bp paired-end reads. From the authors' description of their analysis: With migec v1.2.7, reads were demultiplexed and then collapsed into UMI-guided consensus sequences. Using mixcr v2.1.11, UMI consensuses were aligned to TRA and TRB V and J templates and then assembled into clonotypes. Expanded or contracted clonotypes were those called significant by both edgeR and NoisET, with noise models trained on biological replicates. For edgeR calls, the thresholds were a false discovery rate-adjusted p below 0.01 and a log2 fold-change of 1. PCA with hierarchical clustering of max-normalized trajectories of the 1000 most abundant clonotypes was used as exploratory dynamics analysis. The CD4 or CD8 phenotype of responding clones was assigned using the separately sequenced CD4+ and CD8+ repertoires. The raw public data were reprocessed by TCRdb itself: fastp quality trimming at Q25, MiXCR clonotype calling, in-frame beta chains only. Rows merge per CDR3 protein into single entries with the most common DNA and genes. TCRdb, rather than the study authors, made the V and J calls. A total of some 260,000 distinct CDR3 sequences appear in this sample, around 17% of them only once. The biggest ten clones account for 3.5% to 4% of the sample.

The germline V end is reduced by 2 bases and the J end by 5 bases; junction bases left unmatched: 6. CDR1 and CDR2, per the germline V gene (reference sequence), are DFQATT and SNEGSKA. The CDR3 spans 14 residues, from the cysteine through the phenylalanine. Only the CDR3 portion is preserved as DNA: 42 bases, with reading frame beginning at the first base. The source of this sequence is a man in his late teens or twenties who had mild COVID-19 (a few samples of this study predate the infection). The sample titles of this study are shuffled in the database, so cell type and time point are left out; the donor was told from shared clones. The chain was built from TRBV20-1 and TRBJ2-3; 8 central nucleotides agree with TRBD2. The sequenced sample consisted of PBMCs or a T cell subset sorted from them (not recorded which). The DNA sequence is given as TGCAGTGCTAGATCGGGGGGGGCCAGAGATACGCAGTATTTT. Translated, it reads CSARSGGARDTQYF.